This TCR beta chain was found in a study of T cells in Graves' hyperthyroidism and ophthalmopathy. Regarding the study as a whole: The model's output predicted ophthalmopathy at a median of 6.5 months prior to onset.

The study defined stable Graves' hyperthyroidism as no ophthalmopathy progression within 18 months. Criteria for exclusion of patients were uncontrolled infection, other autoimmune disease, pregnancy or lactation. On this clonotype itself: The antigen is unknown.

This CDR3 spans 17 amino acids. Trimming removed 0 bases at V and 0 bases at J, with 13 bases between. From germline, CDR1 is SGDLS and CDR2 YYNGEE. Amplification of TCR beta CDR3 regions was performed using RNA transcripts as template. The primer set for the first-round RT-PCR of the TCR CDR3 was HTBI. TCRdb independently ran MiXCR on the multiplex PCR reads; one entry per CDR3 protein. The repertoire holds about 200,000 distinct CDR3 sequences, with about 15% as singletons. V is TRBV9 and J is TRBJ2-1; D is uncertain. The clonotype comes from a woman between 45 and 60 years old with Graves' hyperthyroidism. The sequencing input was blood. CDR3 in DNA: TGTGCCAGCAGCGTAGATGAACAGCCTACCTCCTACAATGAGCAGTTCTTC. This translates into CASSVDEQPTSYNEQFF.